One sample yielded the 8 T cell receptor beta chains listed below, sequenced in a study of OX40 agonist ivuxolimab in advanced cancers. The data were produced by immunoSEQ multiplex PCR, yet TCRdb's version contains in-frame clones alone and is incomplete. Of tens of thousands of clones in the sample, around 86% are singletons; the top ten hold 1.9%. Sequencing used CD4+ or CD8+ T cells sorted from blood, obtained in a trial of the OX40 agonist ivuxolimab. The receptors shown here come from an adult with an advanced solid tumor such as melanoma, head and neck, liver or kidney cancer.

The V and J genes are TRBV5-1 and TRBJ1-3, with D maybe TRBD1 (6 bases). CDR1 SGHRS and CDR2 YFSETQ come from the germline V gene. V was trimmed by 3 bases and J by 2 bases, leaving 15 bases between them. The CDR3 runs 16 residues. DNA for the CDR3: TGCGCCAGCAGCTCCGGGGCACAGGGTACTGGAAACACCATATATTTT. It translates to CASSSGAQGTGNTIYF.

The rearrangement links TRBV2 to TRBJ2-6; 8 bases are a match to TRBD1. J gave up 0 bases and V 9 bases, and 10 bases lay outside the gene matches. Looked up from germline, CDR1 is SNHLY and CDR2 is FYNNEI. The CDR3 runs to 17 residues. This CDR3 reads CARSSRTGISGANVLTF. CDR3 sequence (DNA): TGTGCCAGAAGCTCCCGGACAGGGATCTCTGGGGCCAACGTCCTGACTTTC.

The CDR3 loop reads CASSTDGLNEKLFF. The CDR3 nucleotides are TGCGCCAGCTCCACCGACGGACTTAATGAAAAACTGTTTTTT. The genes are TRBV5-1 and TRBJ1-4; D is ambiguous. This CDR3 comprises 14 residues. From germline, CDR1 is SGHRS and CDR2 YFSETQ. Trimming pared 7 bases from V and 4 bases from J, leaving 14 bases between. The full variable domain, its missing parts supplied by reference TRBV5-1 and TRBJ1-4, is KAGVTQTPRYLIKTRGQQVTLSCSPISGHRSVSWYQQTPGQGLQFLFEYFSETQRNKGNFPGRFSGRQFSNSRSEMNVSTLELGDSALYLCASSTDGLNEKLFFGSGTQLSVL.

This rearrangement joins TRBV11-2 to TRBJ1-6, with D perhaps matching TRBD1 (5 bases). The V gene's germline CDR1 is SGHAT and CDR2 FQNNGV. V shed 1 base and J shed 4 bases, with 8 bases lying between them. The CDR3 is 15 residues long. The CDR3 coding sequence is TGTGCCAGCAGCTTAGCGACAGATTATAATTCACCCCTCCACTTT. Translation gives CASSLATDYNSPLHF.

CDR3 sequence (DNA): TGTGCCAGCGGCCGTATACAGGGGGCGGGGGAGACCCAGTACTTC. It translates to CASGRIQGAGETQYF. The chain is built from TRBV6-1 and TRBJ2-5, with 9 bases matching TRBD1. This CDR3 is built from 15 residues. The junction had 12 bases not matched to a gene; V was cut back by 8 bases and J by 5 bases. Germline CDR1 is MNHNS and CDR2 is SASEGT.

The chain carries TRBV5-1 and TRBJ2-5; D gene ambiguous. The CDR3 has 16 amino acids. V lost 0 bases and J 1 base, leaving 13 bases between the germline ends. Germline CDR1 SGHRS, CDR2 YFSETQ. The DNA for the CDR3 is TGCGCCAGCAGCTTGGAAAGAAACCCCTTCCAAGAGACCCAGTACTTC. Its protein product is CASSLERNPFQETQYF.

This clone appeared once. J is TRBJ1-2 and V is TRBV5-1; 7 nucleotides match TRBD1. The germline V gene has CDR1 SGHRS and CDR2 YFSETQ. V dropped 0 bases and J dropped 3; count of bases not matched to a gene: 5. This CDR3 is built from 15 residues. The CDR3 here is CASSLGVGQYYGYTF. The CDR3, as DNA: TGCGCCAGCAGCTTGGGTGTGGGACAGTACTATGGCTACACCTTC.

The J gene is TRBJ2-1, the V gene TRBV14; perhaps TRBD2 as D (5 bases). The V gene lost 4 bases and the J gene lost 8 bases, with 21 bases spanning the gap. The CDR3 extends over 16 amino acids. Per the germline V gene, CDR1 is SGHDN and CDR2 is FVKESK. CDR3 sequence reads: CASSRPQAGESHEQFF. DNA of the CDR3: TGTGCCAGCAGCCGTCCCCAAGCCGGGGAGTCCCATGAGCAGTTCTTC.